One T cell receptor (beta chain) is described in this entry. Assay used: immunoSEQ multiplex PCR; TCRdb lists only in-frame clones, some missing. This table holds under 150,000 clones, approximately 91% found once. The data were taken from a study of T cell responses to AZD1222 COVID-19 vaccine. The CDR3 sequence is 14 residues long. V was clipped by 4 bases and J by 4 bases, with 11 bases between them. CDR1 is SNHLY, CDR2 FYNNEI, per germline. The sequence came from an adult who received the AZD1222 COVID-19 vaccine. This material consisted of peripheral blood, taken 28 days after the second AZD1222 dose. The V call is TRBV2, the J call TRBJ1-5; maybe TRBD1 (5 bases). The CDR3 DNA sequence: TGTGCCAGCAGTGGGGGGTTGGTGAATCAGCCCCAGCATTTT. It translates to CASSGGLVNQPQHF.